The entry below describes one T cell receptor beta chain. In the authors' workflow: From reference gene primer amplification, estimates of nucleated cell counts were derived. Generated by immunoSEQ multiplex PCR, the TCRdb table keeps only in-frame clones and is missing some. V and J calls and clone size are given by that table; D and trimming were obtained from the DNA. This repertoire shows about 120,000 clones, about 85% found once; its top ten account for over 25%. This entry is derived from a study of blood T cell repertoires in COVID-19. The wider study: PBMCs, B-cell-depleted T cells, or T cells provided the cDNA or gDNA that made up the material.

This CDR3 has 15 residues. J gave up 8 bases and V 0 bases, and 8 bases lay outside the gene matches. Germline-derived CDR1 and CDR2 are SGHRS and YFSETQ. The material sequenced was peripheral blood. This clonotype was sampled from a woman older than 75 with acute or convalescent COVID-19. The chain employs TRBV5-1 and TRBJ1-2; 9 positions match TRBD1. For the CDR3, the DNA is TGCGCCAGCAGCTTGGCGGGACAGGGTCAGAGCGGCTACACCTTC. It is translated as CASSLAGQGQSGYTF.